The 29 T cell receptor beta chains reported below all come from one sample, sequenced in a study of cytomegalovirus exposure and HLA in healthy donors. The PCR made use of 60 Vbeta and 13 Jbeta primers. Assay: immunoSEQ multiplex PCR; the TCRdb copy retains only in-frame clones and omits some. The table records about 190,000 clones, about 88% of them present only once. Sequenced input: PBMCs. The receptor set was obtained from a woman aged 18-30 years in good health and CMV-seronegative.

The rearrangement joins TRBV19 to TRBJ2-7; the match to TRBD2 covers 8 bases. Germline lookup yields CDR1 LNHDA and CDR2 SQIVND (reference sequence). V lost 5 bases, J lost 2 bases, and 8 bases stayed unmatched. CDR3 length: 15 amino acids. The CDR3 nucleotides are TGTGCCAGTAGTGCACCGGGACTAGAGCCCTACGAGCAGTACTTC. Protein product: CASSAPGLEPYEQYF. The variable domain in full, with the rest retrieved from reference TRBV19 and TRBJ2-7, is DGGITQSPKYLFRKEGQNVTLSCEQNLNHDAMYWYRQDPGQGLRLIYYSQIVNDFQKGDIAEGYSVSREKKESFPLTVTSAQKNPTAFYLCASSAPGLEPYEQYFGPGTRLTVT.

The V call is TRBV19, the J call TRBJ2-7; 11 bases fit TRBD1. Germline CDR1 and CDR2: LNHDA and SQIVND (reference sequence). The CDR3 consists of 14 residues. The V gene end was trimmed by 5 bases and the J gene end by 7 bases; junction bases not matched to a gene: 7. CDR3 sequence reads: CASSPGQGAGEQYF. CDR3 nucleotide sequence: TGTGCCAGTAGTCCTGGACAGGGGGCTGGGGAGCAGTACTTC. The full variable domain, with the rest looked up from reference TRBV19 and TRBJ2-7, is DGGITQSPKYLFRKEGQNVTLSCEQNLNHDAMYWYRQDPGQGLRLIYYSQIVNDFQKGDIAEGYSVSREKKESFPLTVTSAQKNPTAFYLCASSPGQGAGEQYFGPGTRLTVT.

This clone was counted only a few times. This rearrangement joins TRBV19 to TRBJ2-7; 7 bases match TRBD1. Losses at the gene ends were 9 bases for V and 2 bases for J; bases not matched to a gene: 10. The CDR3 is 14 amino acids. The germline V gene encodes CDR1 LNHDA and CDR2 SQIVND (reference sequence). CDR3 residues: CASKPTDRPYEQYF. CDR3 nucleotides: TGTGCCAGCAAACCAACGGACAGGCCCTACGAGCAGTACTTC.

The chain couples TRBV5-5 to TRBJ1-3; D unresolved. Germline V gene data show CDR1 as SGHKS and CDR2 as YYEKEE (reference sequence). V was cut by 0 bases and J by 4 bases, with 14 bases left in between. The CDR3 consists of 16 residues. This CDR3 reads CASSLARRAGGNTIYF. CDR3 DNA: TGTGCCAGCAGCTTGGCCCGGAGGGCTGGGGGAAACACCATATATTTT.

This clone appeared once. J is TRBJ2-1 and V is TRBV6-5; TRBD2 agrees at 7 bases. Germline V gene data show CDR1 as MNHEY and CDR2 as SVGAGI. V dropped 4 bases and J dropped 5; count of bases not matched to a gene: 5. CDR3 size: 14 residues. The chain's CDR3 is CASSSTSSHNEQFF. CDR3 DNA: TGTGCCAGCAGTTCGACTAGCAGCCACAATGAGCAGTTCTTC.

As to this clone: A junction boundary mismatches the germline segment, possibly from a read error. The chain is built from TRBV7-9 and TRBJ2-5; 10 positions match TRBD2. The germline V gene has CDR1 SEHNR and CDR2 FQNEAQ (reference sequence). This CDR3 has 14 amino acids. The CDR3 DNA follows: TGTTCCAGCAGCTCCCTAGCGGGAGCAGAGACCCAGTACTTC. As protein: CSSSSLAGAETQYF.

The CDR3 reads CASSSTGSYGRTQYF. CDR3 nucleotide sequence: TGTGCCAGCAGCTCGACAGGGTCTTATGGTAGGACCCAGTACTTC. The chain recombines TRBV11-2 with TRBJ2-5; 7 nucleotides match TRBD1. Per germline, CDR1 SGHAT and CDR2 FQNNGV. The CDR3 has 15 amino acids. V shed 4 bases and J 7 bases; nucleotides not matched to a gene: 12.

CDR3 DNA sequence: TGTGCCTGGGCTCAATGGGGGGGCCTCGCCGGGGAGCTGTTTTTT. Translation: CAWAQWGGLAGELFF. The chain combines TRBV30 with TRBJ2-2; tentative D call: TRBD2 (7 bases). The CDR3 extends over 15 amino acids. The V end lost 5 bases, the J end lost 6 bases, and 19 bases lay between the germline ends. Germline V gene sequence: CDR1 GTSNPN, CDR2 SVGIG (reference sequence).

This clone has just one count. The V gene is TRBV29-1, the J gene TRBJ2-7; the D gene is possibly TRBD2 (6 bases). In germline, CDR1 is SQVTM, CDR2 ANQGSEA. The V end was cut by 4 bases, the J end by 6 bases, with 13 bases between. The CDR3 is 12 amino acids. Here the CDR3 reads CSVAQGSGEQYF. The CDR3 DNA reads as TGCAGCGTTGCTCAGGGTAGCGGCGAGCAGTACTTC.

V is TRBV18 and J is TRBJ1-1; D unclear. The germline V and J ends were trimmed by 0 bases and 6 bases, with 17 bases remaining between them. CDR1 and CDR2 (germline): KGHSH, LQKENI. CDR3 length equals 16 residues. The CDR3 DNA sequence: TGTGCCAGCTCACCACCGGGCACGCTCCTGGGTGCTGAAGCTTTCTTT. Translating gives CASSPPGTLLGAEAFF.

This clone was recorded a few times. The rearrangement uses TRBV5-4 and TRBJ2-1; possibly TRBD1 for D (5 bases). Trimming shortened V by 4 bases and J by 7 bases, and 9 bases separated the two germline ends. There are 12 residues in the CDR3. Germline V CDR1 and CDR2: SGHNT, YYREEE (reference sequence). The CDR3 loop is CASSLTVNEQFF. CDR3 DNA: TGTGCCAGCAGCCTGACAGTTAATGAGCAGTTCTTC. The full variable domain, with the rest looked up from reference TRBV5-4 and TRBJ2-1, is ETGVTQSPTHLIKTRGQQVTLRCSSQSGHNTVSWYQQALGQGPQFIFQYYREEENGRGNFPPRFSGLQFPNYSSELNVNALELDDSALYLCASSLTVNEQFFGPGTRLTVL.

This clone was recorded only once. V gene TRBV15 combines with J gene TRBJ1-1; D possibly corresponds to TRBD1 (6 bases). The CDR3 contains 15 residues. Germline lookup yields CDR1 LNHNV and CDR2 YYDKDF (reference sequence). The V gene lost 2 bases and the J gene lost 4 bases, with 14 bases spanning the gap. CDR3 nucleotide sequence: TGTGCCACCAGCAGACGACAGGCCATGGGCACTGAAGCTTTCTTT. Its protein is CATSRRQAMGTEAFF.

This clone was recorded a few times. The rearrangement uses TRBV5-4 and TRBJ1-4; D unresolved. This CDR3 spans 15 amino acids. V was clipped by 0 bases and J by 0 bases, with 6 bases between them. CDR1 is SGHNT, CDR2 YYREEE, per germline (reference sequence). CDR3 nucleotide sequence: TGTGCCAGCAGCTTGGACAGTTCAACTAATGAAAAACTGTTTTTT. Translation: CASSLDSSTNEKLFF. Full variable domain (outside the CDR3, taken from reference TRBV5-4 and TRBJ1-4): ETGVTQSPTHLIKTRGQQVTLRCSSQSGHNTVSWYQQALGQGPQFIFQYYREEENGRGNFPPRFSGLQFPNYSSELNVNALELDDSALYLCASSLDSSTNEKLFFGSGTQLSVL.

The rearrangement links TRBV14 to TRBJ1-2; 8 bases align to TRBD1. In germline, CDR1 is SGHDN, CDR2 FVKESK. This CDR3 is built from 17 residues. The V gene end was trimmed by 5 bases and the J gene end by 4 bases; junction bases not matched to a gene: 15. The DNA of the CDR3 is TGTGCCAGCAGCTCAGGGGGCAGAGGTCTGAGGTTCTATGGCTACACCTTC. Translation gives CASSSGGRGLRFYGYTF.

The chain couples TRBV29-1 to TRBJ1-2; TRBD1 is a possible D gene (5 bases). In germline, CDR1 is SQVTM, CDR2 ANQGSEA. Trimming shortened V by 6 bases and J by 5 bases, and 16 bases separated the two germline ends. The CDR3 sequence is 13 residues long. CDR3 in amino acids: CSVVPPQGYGYTF. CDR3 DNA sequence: TGCAGCGTCGTACCTCCCCAGGGTTATGGCTACACCTTC.

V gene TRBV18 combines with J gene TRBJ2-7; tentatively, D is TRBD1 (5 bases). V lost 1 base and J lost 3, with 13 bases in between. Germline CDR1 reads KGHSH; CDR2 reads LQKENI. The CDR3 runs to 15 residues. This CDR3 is CASSPRRTSIYEQYF. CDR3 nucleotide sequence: TGTGCCAGCTCACCACGTCGGACATCCATCTACGAGCAGTACTTC.

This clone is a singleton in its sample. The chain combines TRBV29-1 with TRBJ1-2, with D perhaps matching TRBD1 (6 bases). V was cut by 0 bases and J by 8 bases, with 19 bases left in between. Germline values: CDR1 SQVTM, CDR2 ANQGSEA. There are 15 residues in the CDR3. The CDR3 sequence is CSVEDRGRGGWGYTF. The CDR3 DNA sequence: TGCAGCGTTGAAGATCGGGGCAGGGGCGGCTGGGGCTACACCTTC.

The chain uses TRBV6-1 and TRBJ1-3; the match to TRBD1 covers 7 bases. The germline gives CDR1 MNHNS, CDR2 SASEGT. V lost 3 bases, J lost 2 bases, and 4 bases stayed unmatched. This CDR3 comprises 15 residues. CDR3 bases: TGTGCCAGCAGTGAGACAGGGTTTGCTGGAAACACCATATATTTT. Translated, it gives CASSETGFAGNTIYF.

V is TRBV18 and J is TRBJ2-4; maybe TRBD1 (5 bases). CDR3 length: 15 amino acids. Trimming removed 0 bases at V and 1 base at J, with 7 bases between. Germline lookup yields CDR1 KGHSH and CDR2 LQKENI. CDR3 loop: CASSPPGAAKNIQYF. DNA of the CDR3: TGTGCCAGCTCACCACCAGGGGCGGCCAAAAACATTCAGTACTTC. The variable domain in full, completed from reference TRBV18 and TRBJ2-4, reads NAGVMQNPRHLVRRRGQEARLRCSPMKGHSHVYWYRQLPEEGLKFMVYLQKENIIDESGMPKERFSAEFPKEGPSILRIQQVVRGDSAAYFCASSPPGAAKNIQYFGAGTRLSVL.

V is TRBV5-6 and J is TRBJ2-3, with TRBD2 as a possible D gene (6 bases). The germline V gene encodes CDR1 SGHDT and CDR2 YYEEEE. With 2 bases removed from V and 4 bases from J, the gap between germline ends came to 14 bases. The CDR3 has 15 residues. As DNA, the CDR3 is TGTGCCAGCAGCTTCGTGCGGGGAGCTTCAGATACGCAGTATTTT. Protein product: CASSFVRGASDTQYF.

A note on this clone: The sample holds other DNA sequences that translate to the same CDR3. The CDR3 here is CSVGGLAVYNEQFF. In DNA form, the CDR3 reads TGCAGCGTTGGGGGACTAGCGGTTTACAATGAGCAGTTCTTC. J is TRBJ2-1 and V is TRBV29-1, with 11 nucleotides matching TRBD2. This CDR3 is built from 14 residues. V shed 4 bases and J 4 bases; nucleotides not matched to a gene: 3. CDR1 is SQVTM and CDR2 is ANQGSEA in the germline V gene.

The CDR3 DNA follows: TGTGCCAGCAGCTTAGTTGCAGGGCAAAGTGAAAAACTGTTTTTT. Protein product: CASSLVAGQSEKLFF. The gene calls are TRBV7-9 and TRBJ1-4; D possibly corresponds to TRBD1 (5 bases). The CDR3 is 15 residues long. Germline CDR1 is SEHNR and CDR2 is FQNEAQ (reference sequence). Trimming shortened V by 1 base and J by 7 bases, and 13 bases separated the two germline ends.

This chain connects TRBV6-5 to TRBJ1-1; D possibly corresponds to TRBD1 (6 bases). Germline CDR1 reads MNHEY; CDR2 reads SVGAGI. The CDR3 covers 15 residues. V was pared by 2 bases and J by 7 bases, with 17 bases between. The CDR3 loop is CASSYSSGGLSEAFF. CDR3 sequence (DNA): TGTGCCAGCAGTTACAGTTCCGGGGGGCTCAGTGAAGCTTTCTTT.

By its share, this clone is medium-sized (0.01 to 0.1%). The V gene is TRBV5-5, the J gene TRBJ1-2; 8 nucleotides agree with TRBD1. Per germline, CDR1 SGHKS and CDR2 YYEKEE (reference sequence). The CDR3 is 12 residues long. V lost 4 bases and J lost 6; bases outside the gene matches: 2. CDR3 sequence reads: CASSPTGDGYTF. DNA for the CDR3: TGTGCCAGCAGCCCGACAGGGGATGGCTACACCTTC.

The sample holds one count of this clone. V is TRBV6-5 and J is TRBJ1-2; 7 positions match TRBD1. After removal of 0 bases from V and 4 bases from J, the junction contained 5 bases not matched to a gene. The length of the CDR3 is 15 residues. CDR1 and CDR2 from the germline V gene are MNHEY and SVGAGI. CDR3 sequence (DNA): TGTGCCAGCAGTTACTCGGGGACAGATTTCTATGGCTACACCTTC. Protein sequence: CASSYSGTDFYGYTF.

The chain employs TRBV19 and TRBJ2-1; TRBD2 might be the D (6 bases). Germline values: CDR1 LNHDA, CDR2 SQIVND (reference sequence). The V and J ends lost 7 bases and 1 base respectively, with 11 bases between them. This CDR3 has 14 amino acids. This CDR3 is CASTFGGSYNEQFF. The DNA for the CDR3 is TGTGCCAGTACGTTCGGGGGATCCTACAATGAGCAGTTCTTC.

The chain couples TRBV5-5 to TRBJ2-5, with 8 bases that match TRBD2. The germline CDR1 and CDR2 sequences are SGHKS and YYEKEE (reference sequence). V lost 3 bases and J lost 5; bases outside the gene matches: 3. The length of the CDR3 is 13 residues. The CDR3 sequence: CASSSGGGETQYF. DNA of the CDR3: TGTGCCAGCAGCTCGGGGGGGGGCGAGACCCAGTACTTC. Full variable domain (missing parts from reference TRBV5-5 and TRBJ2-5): DAGVTQSPTHLIKTRGQQVTLRCSPISGHKSVSWYQQVLGQGPQFIFQYYEKEERGRGNFPDRFSARQFPNYSSELNVNALLLGDSALYLCASSSGGGETQYFGPGTRLLVL.

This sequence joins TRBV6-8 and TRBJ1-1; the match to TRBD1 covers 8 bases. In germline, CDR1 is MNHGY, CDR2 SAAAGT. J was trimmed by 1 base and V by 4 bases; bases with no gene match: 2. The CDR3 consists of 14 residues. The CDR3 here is CASSLDRANTEAFF. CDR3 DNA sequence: TGTGCCAGCAGTTTGGACAGGGCGAACACTGAAGCTTTCTTT.

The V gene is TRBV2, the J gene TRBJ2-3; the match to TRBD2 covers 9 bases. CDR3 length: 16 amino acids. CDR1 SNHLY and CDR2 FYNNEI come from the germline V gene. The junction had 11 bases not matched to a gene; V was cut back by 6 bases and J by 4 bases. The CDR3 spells CASRAFSGRGADTQYF. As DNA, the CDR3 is TGTGCCAGCAGAGCATTTAGCGGGAGAGGGGCAGATACGCAGTATTTT.